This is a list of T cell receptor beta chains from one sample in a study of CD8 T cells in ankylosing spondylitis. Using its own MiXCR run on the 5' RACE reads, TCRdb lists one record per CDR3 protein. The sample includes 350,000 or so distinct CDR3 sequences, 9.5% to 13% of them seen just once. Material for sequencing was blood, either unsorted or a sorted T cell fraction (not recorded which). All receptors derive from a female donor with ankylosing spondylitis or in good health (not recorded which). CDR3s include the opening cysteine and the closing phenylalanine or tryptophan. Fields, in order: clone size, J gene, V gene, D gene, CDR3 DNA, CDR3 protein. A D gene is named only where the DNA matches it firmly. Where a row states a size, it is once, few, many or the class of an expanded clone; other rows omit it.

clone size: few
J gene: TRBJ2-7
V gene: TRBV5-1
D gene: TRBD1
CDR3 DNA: TGCGCCAGCAGCTTGGCCGGGACAGGGCTAACCTACGAGCAGTACTTC
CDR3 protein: CASSLAGTGLTYEQYF

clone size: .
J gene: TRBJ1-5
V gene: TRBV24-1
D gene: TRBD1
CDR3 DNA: TGTGCCACCAGTGAGACAGGGCCAAGCAATCAGCCCCAGCATTTT
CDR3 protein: CATSETGPSNQPQHF

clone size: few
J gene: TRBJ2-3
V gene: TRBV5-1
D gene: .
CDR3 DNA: TGCGCCAGCAGAGCCTTAGTGTCTAGCACAGATACGCAGTATTTT
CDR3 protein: CASRALVSSTDTQYF

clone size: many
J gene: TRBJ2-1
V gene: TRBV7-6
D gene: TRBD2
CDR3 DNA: TGTGCCAGCAGCTTAGAGGCGGGGGGGCCTTATGAGCAGTTCTTC
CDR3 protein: CASSLEAGGPYEQFF

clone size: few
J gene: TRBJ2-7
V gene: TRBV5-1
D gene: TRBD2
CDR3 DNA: TGCGCCAGCAGCTTGGGGGACTATGCGAGCGAGCAGTACTTC
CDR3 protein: CASSLGDYASEQYF

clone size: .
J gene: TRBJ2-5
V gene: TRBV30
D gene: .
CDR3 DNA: TGTGCCCAAGGCAGTGAGACCCAGTACTTC
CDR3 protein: CAQGSETQYF

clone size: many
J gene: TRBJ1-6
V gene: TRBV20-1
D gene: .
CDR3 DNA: TGCAGTGCTAAGACCGAAAACCGGGGTAATTCACCCCTCCACTTT
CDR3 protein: CSAKTENRGNSPLHF

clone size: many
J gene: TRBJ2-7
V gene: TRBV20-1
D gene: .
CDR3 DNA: TGCAGTGCTACGGGACTGTCCTACATGGAGCAGTACTTC
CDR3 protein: CSATGLSYMEQYF

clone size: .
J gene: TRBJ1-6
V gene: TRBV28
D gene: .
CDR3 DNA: TGTGCCAGCAGGGGCGGGGGCACTTATTCACCCCTCCACTTT
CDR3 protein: CASRGGGTYSPLHF

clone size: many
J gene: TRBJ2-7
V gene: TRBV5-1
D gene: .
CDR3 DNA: TGCGCCAGTAAAGGACATCTTAACGACGAGCAGTACTTC
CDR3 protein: CASKGHLNDEQYF

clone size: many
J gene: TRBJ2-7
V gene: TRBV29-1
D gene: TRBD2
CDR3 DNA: TGCAGCTCTCGGACCGGGACTAGCGGGACCGAGCAGTACTTC
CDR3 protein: CSSRTGTSGTEQYF

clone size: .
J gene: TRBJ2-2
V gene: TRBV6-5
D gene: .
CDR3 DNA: TGTGCCAGCAGTTACTCGATGTCCGGGCCGGACACCGGGGAGCTGTTTTTT
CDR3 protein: CASSYSMSGPDTGELFF

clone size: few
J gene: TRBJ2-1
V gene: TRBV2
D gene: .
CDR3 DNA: TGTGCCAGCAGTAAGGAGGCGAAACCATACAATGAGCAGTTCTTC
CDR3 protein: CASSKEAKPYNEQFF

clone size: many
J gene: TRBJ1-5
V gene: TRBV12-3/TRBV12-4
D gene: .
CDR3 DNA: TGTGCCAGCAGTGTCCAGGCGGCTGGGCAGCCCCAGCATTTT
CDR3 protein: CASSVQAAGQPQHF

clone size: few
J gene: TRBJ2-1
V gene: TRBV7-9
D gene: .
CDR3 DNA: TGTGCCAGCAGCTTAGTGGGTAGGGATGATGAGCAGTTCTTC
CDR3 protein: CASSLVGRDDEQFF

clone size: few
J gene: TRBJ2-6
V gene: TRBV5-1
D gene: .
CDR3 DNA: TGCGCCAGCAGCTCAATCTCTCTGGGCTCTGGGGCCAACGTCCTGACTTTC
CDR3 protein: CASSSISLGSGANVLTF

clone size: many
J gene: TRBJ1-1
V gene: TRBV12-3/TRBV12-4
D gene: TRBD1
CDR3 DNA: TGTGCCAGCAGTTCCACAGGGGGGGACACTGAAGCTTTCTTT
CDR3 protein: CASSSTGGDTEAFF

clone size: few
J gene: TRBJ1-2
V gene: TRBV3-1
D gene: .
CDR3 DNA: TGTGCCAGCAGCCAAGATCAAGTTCCCTCGATTTATGGCTACACCTTC
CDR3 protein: CASSQDQVPSIYGYTF

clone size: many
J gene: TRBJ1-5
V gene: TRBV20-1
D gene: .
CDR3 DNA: TGCAGTGCTAGAGATATGGGCAATCAGCCCCAGCATTTT
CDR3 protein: CSARDMGNQPQHF

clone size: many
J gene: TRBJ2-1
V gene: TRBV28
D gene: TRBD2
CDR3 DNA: TGTGCCAGCAGTTTAATGGCTAGCGGTTACAATGAGCAGTTCTTC
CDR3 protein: CASSLMASGYNEQFF

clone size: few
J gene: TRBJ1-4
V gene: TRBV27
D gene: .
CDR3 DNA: TGTGCCAGCAGTTTATGGGGAAAGGAAAAACTGTTTTTT
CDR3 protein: CASSLWGKEKLFF

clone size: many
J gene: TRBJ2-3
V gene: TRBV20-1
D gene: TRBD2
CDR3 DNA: TGCAGTGTCGTAGCGGGAGGGCCTCGAGCAGATACGCAGTATTTT
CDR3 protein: CSVVAGGPRADTQYF

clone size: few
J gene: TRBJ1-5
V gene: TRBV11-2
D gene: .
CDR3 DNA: TGTGCCAGCAGCTTAGGAGGCAGTAATAGCAATCAGCCCCAGCATTTT
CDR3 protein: CASSLGGSNSNQPQHF

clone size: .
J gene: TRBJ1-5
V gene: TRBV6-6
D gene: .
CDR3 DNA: TGTGCCAGCAGTTACAGAGGGACTCAGCCCCAGCATTTT
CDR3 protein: CASSYRGTQPQHF

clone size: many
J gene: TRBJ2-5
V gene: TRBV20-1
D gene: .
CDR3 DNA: TGCAGTGCTAGAATCTTGGAGACCCAGTACTTC
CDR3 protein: CSARILETQYF

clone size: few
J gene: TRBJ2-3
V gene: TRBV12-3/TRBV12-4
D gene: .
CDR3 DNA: TGTGCCAGCAGTCGGGACGGGTACACAGATACGCAGTATTTT
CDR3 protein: CASSRDGYTDTQYF

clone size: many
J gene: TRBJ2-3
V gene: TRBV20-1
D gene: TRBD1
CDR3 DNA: TGCAGTGTCGTCCCGGGACAGGGGACAGATACGCAGTATTTT
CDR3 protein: CSVVPGQGTDTQYF

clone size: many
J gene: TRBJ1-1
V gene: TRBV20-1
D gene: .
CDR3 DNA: TGCAGTGCCCCGAGCCTTGAAGCTTTCTTT
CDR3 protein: CSAPSLEAFF

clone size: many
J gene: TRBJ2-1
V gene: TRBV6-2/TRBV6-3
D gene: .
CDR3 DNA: TGTGCCAGCAGTGTACGGACTCCCAATGAGCAGTTCTTC
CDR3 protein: CASSVRTPNEQFF

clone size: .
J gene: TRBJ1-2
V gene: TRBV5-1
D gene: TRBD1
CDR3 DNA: TGCGCCAGCAGCTTGGGGGACAGGGTTGGAGGCTACACCTTC
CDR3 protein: CASSLGDRVGGYTF

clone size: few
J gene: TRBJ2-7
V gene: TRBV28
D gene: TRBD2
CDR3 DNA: TGTGCCAGCAGTTTATTAGGGACTAGTCGCTACGAGCAGTACTTC
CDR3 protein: CASSLLGTSRYEQYF

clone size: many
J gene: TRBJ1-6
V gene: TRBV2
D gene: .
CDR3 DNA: TGTGCCAGCAAATTGGACCGAGATTCACCCCTCCACTTT
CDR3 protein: CASKLDRDSPLHF

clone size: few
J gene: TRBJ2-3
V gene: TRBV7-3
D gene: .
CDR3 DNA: TGTGCCAGCAGCTTAGGGGGGATTCGGAGAGATACGCAGTATTTT
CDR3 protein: CASSLGGIRRDTQYF

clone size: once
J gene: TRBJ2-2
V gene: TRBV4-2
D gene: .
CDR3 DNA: TGTGCCAGCAGCCAAGAACCGGCCGGGGAGCTGTTTTTT
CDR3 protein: CASSQEPAGELFF

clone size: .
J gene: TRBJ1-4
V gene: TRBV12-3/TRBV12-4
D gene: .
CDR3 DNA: TGTGCCAGCAGTTTAATGGAGGAAGGGTTGTTTTTT
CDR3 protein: CASSLMEEGLFF

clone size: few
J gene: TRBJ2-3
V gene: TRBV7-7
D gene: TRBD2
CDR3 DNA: TGTGCCAGCAGCTTATCGCGGGGGACCACAGATACGCAGTATTTT
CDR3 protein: CASSLSRGTTDTQYF

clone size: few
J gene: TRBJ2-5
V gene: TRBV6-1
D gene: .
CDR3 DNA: TGTGCCAGCAGAAGACTAGACCAAGAGACCCAGTACTTC
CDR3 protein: CASRRLDQETQYF

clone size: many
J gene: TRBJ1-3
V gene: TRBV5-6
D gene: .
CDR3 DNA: TGTGCCAGCAGCCGAATAGACAGGAGCTCTGGAAACACCATATATTTT
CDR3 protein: CASSRIDRSSGNTIYF

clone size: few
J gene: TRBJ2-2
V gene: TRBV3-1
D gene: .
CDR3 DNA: TGTGCCAGCAGCCGATTCGGGAACACCGGGGAGCTGTTTTTT
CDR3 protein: CASSRFGNTGELFF

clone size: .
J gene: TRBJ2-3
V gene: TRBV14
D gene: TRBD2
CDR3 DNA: TGTGCCAGCAGCCAGGATTTTGCCGGGACTAGCGTCTTCCAGCTCACAGATACGCAGTATTTT
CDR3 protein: CASSQDFAGTSVFQLTDTQYF

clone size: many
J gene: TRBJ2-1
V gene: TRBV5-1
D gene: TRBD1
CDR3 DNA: TGCGCCAGCAGCCCGCAAAGGGACAGGGGCTACAATGAGCAGTTCTTC
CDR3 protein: CASSPQRDRGYNEQFF

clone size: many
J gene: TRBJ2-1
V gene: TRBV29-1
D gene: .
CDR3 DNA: TGCAGCGTTGAAGAGGGCTATGAGCAGTTCTTC
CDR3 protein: CSVEEGYEQFF